The 26 T cell receptor beta chains given below trace back to one sample, sequenced in a study of blood T cell repertoires in COVID-19. Profiled with immunoSEQ multiplex PCR; TCRdb holds only in-frame clones, not every one. The sample shows more than 85,000 clones, 84% of them seen only once. Sequencing was performed on peripheral blood. The receptors here all came from a woman in her fifties or sixties with acute or convalescent COVID-19.

This chain joins TRBV11-2 and TRBJ1-3, with D perhaps TRBD1 (5 bases). This CDR3 region has 17 residues. Trimming removed 0 bases from V and 0 bases from J, with 12 bases in between. Per the germline V gene, CDR1 is SGHAT and CDR2 is FQNNGV. The CDR3 is CASSLEGSQGSGNTIYF. The CDR3 DNA reads TGTGCCAGCAGCTTAGAAGGTTCCCAGGGCTCTGGAAACACCATATATTTT.

The chain has TRBV5-1 and TRBJ2-3, with D possibly matching TRBD2 (6 bases). The germline CDR1 and CDR2 sequences are SGHRS and YFSETQ. This CDR3 spans 15 amino acids. The germline V and J ends were trimmed by 4 bases and 4 bases, with 16 bases remaining between them. CDR3 in amino acids: CASSLPLASPDTQYF. The CDR3 nucleotides read TGCGCCAGCAGCCTGCCACTAGCATCCCCAGATACGCAGTATTTT.

Only one count was recorded for this clone. The chain couples TRBV5-1 to TRBJ2-3; TRBD2 might be the D (6 bases). The germline CDR1 and CDR2 sequences are SGHRS and YFSETQ. The CDR3 totals 15 residues. Trimming left V 5 bases short and J 6 bases short, with 19 bases between. The CDR3 sequence: CASSRRGLSPDTQYF. The DNA of the CDR3 is TGCGCCAGCAGTAGGCGGGGATTGTCACCGGATACGCAGTATTTT.

The chain carries TRBV5-8 and TRBJ1-2; D is unclear. V was clipped by 4 bases and J by 8 bases, with 18 bases between them. Germline loops: CDR1 SGHTS, CDR2 YDEGEE. This CDR3 has 14 amino acids. CDR3 in amino acids: CASSPAGSAFGYTF. CDR3 DNA: TGTGCCAGCAGCCCAGCGGGCAGCGCCTTCGGCTACACCTTC.

The gene calls are TRBV5-1 and TRBJ2-7, with D perhaps TRBD1 (5 bases). Trimming pared 3 bases from V and 0 bases from J, leaving 7 bases between. This CDR3 comprises 13 residues. Germline V gives CDR1 SGHRS, CDR2 YFSETQ. The CDR3 region is CASSYRSSYEQYF. DNA for the CDR3: TGCGCCAGCAGCTACAGGAGCTCCTACGAGCAGTACTTC. Full variable domain (outside the CDR3, taken from reference TRBV5-1 and TRBJ2-7): KAGVTQTPRYLIKTRGQQVTLSCSPISGHRSVSWYQQTPGQGLQFLFEYFSETQRNKGNFPGRFSGRQFSNSRSEMNVSTLELGDSALYLCASSYRSSYEQYFGPGTRLTVT.

V gene TRBV11-2 combines with J gene TRBJ1-2; possibly TRBD1 for D (5 bases). CDR3 length: 13 residues. Trimming stripped 1 base from V and 3 bases from J, with 6 bases between. Germline-derived CDR1 and CDR2 are SGHAT and FQNNGV. For the CDR3, the DNA is TGTGCCAGCAGCTTAGGGGGGGACTATGGCTACACCTTC. It encodes CASSLGGDYGYTF.

This rearrangement joins TRBV5-8 to TRBJ1-6, with 9 bases fitting TRBD1. This CDR3 is 14 amino acids long. Trimming at V came to 2 bases and at J to 8 bases, leaving 2 bases not matched to a gene. The V gene's germline CDR1 is SGHTS and CDR2 YDEGEE. The CDR3 reads CASSFGTGYSPLHF. The CDR3 DNA sequence: TGTGCCAGCAGCTTCGGGACAGGGTATTCACCCCTCCACTTT.

The chain uses TRBV18 and TRBJ1-2; tentatively, D is TRBD1 (6 bases). Per germline, CDR1 KGHSH and CDR2 LQKENI. This CDR3 contains 15 residues. V was clipped by 3 bases and J by 4 bases, with 15 bases between them. CDR3: CASSPITDRLYGYTF. In DNA, the CDR3 is TGTGCCAGCTCACCTATAACGGACAGACTCTATGGCTACACCTTC.

The chain is built from TRBV4-1 and TRBJ1-2; weak D call: TRBD1 (5 bases). CDR1 is MGHRA, CDR2 YSYEKL, per germline. V gave up 0 bases and J gave up 8 bases, with 16 bases separating them. CDR3 length equals 15 residues. CDR3: CASSQDRAGLGGYTF. DNA of the CDR3: TGCGCCAGCAGCCAAGATCGGGCAGGGTTGGGGGGCTACACCTTC.

In its sample, this clone was seen a few times. The V gene is TRBV2, the J gene TRBJ1-4; 11 nucleotides match TRBD1. The germline V gene encodes CDR1 SNHLY and CDR2 FYNNEI. The CDR3 runs 16 residues. Trimming cost V 4 bases and J 6 bases; bases outside gene matches: 7. For the CDR3, the DNA is TGTGCCAGCAGTGGTGGACAGGGGGCCTCGGATGAAAAACTGTTTTTT. This gives the protein CASSGGQGASDEKLFF.

The chain links TRBV2 to TRBJ2-1, with TRBD2 identical over 10 bases. The J segment lost 9 bases and the V segment lost 7 bases, leaving 15 bases of the junction unmatched. In germline, CDR1 is SNHLY, CDR2 FYNNEI. The length of the CDR3 is 16 residues. The CDR3 DNA follows: TGTGCCAGCAACCCACCCGGGACTAGCGTTAAGAGTGAGCAGTTCTTC. Translating gives CASNPPGTSVKSEQFF.

The chain couples TRBV5-4 to TRBJ2-3; 7 positions agree with TRBD1. Germline assignment: CDR1 SGHNT and CDR2 YYREEE (reference sequence). The CDR3 consists of 14 residues. Losses at the gene ends were 4 bases for V and 4 bases for J; bases not matched to a gene: 6. In DNA form, the CDR3 reads TGTGCCAGCAGCCTGGCCAGGGGGTCAGATACGCAGTATTTT. Translation: CASSLARGSDTQYF. The full variable domain, rest sourced from reference TRBV5-4 and TRBJ2-3, is ETGVTQSPTHLIKTRGQQVTLRCSSQSGHNTVSWYQQALGQGPQFIFQYYREEENGRGNFPPRFSGLQFPNYSSELNVNALELDDSALYLCASSLARGSDTQYFGPGTRLTVL.

V usage is TRBV11-3 and J usage is TRBJ2-2; 9 nucleotides agree with TRBD2. CDR3 size: 15 residues. Germline V gene sequence: CDR1 SGHNT, CDR2 YENEEA. V lost 0 bases to trimming and J lost 7 bases; unmatched junction nucleotides: 3. For the CDR3, the DNA is TGTGCCAGCAGCTTAGAGCGGGGGGGCAACGGGGAGCTGTTTTTT. Amino acids: CASSLERGGNGELFF. Looking up the rest from reference TRBV11-3 and TRBJ2-2 gives the full variable domain: EAGVVQSPRYKIIEKKQPVAFWCNPISGHNTLYWYLQNLGQGPELLIRYENEEAVDDSQLPKDRFSAERLKGVDSTLKIQPAELGDSAVYLCASSLERGGNGELFFGEGSRLTVL.

A note on this clone: Its ends do not fully match the called genes, so a read error is possible. The sample holds other DNA sequences that translate to the same CDR3. The V call is TRBV4-2, the J call TRBJ1-1; D unclear. The CDR3 covers 15 residues. CDR1 LGHNA and CDR2 YNFKEQ come from the germline V gene. The CDR3 loop is CASSQDELANTEAFF. The DNA of the CDR3 is TGTGCCAGCAGCCAAGATGAATTAGCCAACACTGAAGCCTTCTTT.

The rearrangement joins TRBV3-1 (or the pseudogene TRBV3-2) to TRBJ2-1; D is uncertain. CDR3 length equals 16 residues. The germline V gene encodes CDR1 LGHDT and CDR2 YNNKEL (reference sequence). The V end lost 1 base, the J end lost 3 bases, and 13 bases lay between the germline ends. The CDR3 is CASSQGSSPLYNEQFF. For the CDR3, the DNA is TGTGCCAGCAGCCAAGGGAGCAGCCCCCTCTACAATGAGCAGTTCTTC.

The chain recombines TRBV11-2 with TRBJ1-6; 7 nucleotides agree with TRBD1. Per germline, CDR1 SGHAT and CDR2 FQNNGV. This CDR3 has 20 residues. V gave up 0 bases and J gave up 0 bases; unmatched junction bases: 11. CDR3 in amino acids: CASSLDWDRRGSSYNSPLHF. CDR3 DNA sequence: TGTGCCAGCAGCTTAGATTGGGACAGAAGGGGGAGCTCCTATAATTCACCCCTCCACTTT.

V gene TRBV19 combines with J gene TRBJ2-7, with D uncertain. Germline V gene lookup returns CDR1 LNHDA and CDR2 SQIVND (reference sequence). Trimming left V 4 bases short and J 6 bases short, with 13 bases between. The CDR3 consists of 13 residues. In DNA form, the CDR3 reads TGTGCCAGTAGTACCCTCCTGACTTCCGAGCAGTACTTC. Its translation is CASSTLLTSEQYF.

This clone has just one count. The CDR3 sequence is CASSVKGEGYTF. DNA for the CDR3: TGTGCCAGCTCAGTAAAGGGGGAAGGCTACACCTTC. The chain carries TRBV18 and TRBJ1-2, with a weak D call TRBD1 (6 bases). Germline V lookup: CDR1 KGHSH, CDR2 LQKENI. Trimming took 5 bases from V and 8 from J, leaving 12 bases between them. The CDR3 is 12 amino acids. Combining the CDR3 with reference TRBV18 and TRBJ1-2 gives the whole variable domain NAGVMQNPRHLVRRRGQEARLRCSPMKGHSHVYWYRQLPEEGLKFMVYLQKENIIDESGMPKERFSAEFPKEGPSILRIQQVVRGDSAAYFCASSVKGEGYTFGSGTRLTVV.

V usage is TRBV4-1 and J usage is TRBJ2-3, with 8 nucleotides matching TRBD1. CDR3 length: 16 residues. The J segment lost 3 bases and the V segment lost 0 bases, leaving 5 bases of the junction unmatched. CDR1 MGHRA and CDR2 YSYEKL come from the germline V gene. The CDR3 loop is CASSQDPTGGTDTQYF. The CDR3, as DNA: TGCGCCAGCAGCCAAGATCCAACAGGGGGAACAGATACGCAGTATTTT.

This clone was picked up one time. This chain uses TRBV27 with TRBJ2-7; D possibly corresponds to TRBD1 (8 bases). CDR3 size: 15 residues. V lost 3 bases, J lost 3 bases, and 15 bases lay in between. Germline V gene lookup returns CDR1 MNHEY and CDR2 SMNVEV (reference sequence). This CDR3 is CASSLRQGRVYEQYF. As DNA, the CDR3 is TGTGCCAGCAGTTTGAGACAGGGGAGGGTCTACGAGCAGTACTTC.

This clone was seen only a few times. This CDR3 reads CASSLNGGGTGNTIYF. The CDR3 nucleotides are TGTGCCAGCAGCCTTAACGGGGGAGGTACTGGAAACACCATATATTTT. V gene TRBV3-1 (or the pseudogene TRBV3-2) combines with J gene TRBJ1-3, with D tentatively TRBD1 (5 bases). The CDR3 runs 16 residues. Germline V lookup: CDR1 LGHDT, CDR2 YNNKEL (reference sequence). With 4 bases removed from V and 2 bases from J, the gap between germline ends came to 15 bases.

This clone was counted between two and nine times. The V and J genes are TRBV27 and TRBJ1-2, with TRBD1 identical over 9 bases. Losses at the gene ends were 6 bases for V and 8 bases for J; bases not matched to a gene: 7. CDR3 length: 13 residues. CDR1 is MNHEY and CDR2 is SMNVEV in the germline V gene (reference sequence). CDR3 nucleotide sequence: TGTGCCAGCAGGGGGGACAGGGCGCGGGGCTACACCTTC. Residues: CASRGDRARGYTF.

This rearrangement joins TRBV30 to TRBJ1-5, with D possibly being TRBD1 (5 bases). V shed 0 bases and J shed 1 base, with 7 bases lying between them. The CDR3 is 14 amino acids. CDR1 GTSNPN and CDR2 SVGIG come from the germline V gene (reference sequence). The CDR3 spells CAWSVAGSNQPQHF. The CDR3 DNA reads as TGTGCCTGGAGTGTGGCAGGGAGCAATCAGCCCCAGCATTTT. The entire variable domain, with the rest obtained from reference TRBV30 and TRBJ1-5, is as follows: SQTIHQWPATLVQPVGSPLSLECTVEGTSNPNLYWYRQAAGRGLQLLFYSVGIGQISSEVPQNLSASRPQDRQFILSSKKLLLSDSGFYLCAWSVAGSNQPQHFGDGTRLSIL.

The V and J genes are TRBV7-7 and TRBJ2-2, with TRBD2 as a possible D gene (6 bases). The CDR3 covers 15 residues. Germline V lookup: CDR1 SSHAT, CDR2 FNYEAQ (reference sequence). The ends were cut back, 2 bases at V and 0 bases at J, with 7 bases in the middle. The CDR3 DNA sequence: TGTGCCAGCAGCTTAAGCGGGCCGAACACCGGGGAGCTGTTTTTT. Its translation is CASSLSGPNTGELFF.

The rearrangement uses TRBV6-5 and TRBJ1-3, with TRBD1 matching over 9 bases. This CDR3 is built from 14 residues. Germline V gene lookup returns CDR1 MNHEY and CDR2 SVGAGI. Germline trimming cut 7 bases from V and 4 bases from J; bases unmatched to any gene: 5. The CDR3 reads CASKTGGEGNTIYF. CDR3 sequence (DNA): TGTGCCAGCAAAACAGGGGGCGAGGGAAACACCATATATTTT.

This clone showed up just a few times. This chain uses TRBV3-1 (or the pseudogene TRBV3-2) with TRBJ2-2, with 7 bases matching TRBD2. The CDR3 runs to 15 residues. V dropped 7 bases and J dropped 2; count of bases not matched to a gene: 7. Germline CDR1 LGHDT, CDR2 YNNKEL (reference sequence). CDR3 bases: TGTGCCAGCAAGATAGCGGGCTTAAACACCGGGGAGCTGTTTTTT. Translation gives CASKIAGLNTGELFF.